This T cell receptor (beta chain) is from a study of blood T cell repertoires in COVID-19. Across the study: Specimens from acute and convalescent COVID-19 originated in the United States, Italy and Spain. The analysed material was cDNA or gDNA that came from T cells, B-cell-depleted T cells, or PBMCs.

This clone was recorded only once. Recovered status applied to Cohort 3 donors who had two consecutive negative PCRs. It also applied to those with clearance or with symptom resolution. The assay was immunoSEQ multiplex PCR, and TCRdb's table has in-frame clones only and misses some. Of approximately 230,000 clones listed, about 89% were seen once; the top ten hold 3.5% to 4.5%. This CDR3 has 14 amino acids. Per the germline V gene, CDR1 is SGHDN and CDR2 is FVKESK. V was clipped by 3 bases and J by 1 base, with 7 bases between them. The chain employs TRBV14 and TRBJ1-3; D is undetermined. The specimen sequenced was PBMCs or T cells enriched from blood (not recorded which). The origin of this receptor is a woman in her 30s who had recovered from COVID-19. The chain's CDR3 is CASSHHGSGNTIYF. In DNA, the CDR3 is TGTGCCAGCAGCCACCACGGTTCTGGAAACACCATATATTTT.